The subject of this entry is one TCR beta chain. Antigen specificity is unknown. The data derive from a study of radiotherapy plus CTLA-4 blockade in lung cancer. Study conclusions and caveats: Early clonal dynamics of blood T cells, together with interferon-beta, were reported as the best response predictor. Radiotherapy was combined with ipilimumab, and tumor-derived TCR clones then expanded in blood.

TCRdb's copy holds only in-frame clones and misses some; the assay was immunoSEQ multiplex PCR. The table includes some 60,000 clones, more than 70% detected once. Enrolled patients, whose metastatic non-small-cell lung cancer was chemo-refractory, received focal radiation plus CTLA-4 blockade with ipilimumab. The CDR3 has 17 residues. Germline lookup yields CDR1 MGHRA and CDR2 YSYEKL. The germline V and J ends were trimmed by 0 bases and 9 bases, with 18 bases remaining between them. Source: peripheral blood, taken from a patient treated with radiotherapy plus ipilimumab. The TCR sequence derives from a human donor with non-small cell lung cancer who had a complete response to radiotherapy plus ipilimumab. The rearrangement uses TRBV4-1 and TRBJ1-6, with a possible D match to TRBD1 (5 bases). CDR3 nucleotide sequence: TGCGCCAGCAGCCAAGAAAGTAGCGGGGGGTTAGCTTCACCCCTCCACTTT. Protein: CASSQESSGGLASPLHF.